Listed below are T cell receptor beta chains from one sample, sequenced in a study of shared clonotypes between healthy human individuals. Repertoires were generated with immunoSEQ multiplex PCR, while TCRdb's copy carries only in-frame clones and drops some. Of about 1 million clones listed, around 75% are singletons. Sequenced input: memory CD4+ T cells sorted from blood. These receptors all stem from a man aged 18 to 30 in good health. Both conserved end residues are part of each CDR3. Fields, in order: D gene, clone size, J gene, V gene, CDR3 DNA, CDR3 protein. D genes are given only for firm matches. Size values are once, few and many counts, or a class for expanded clones, and some rows have none.

>.|.|TRBJ2-7|TRBV7-2
TGTGCCAGCAGCTTAGCCACAGCAGGCGTCCACGAGCAGTACTTC
CASSLATAGVHEQYF
>.|once|TRBJ2-7|TRBV5-7
TGTGCCAGCAGCTTTCGGGGGGCCCCCTACGAGCAGTACTTC
CASSFRGAPYEQYF
>.|.|TRBJ1-5|TRBV9
TGTGCCAGCAGCCAGTCGGGCCATAGCAATCAGCCCCAGCATTTT
CASSQSGHSNQPQHF
>.|.|TRBJ2-3|TRBV7-6
TGTGCCAGCAGCCCGAGACTGAATTCATTCACAGATACGCAGTATTTT
CASSPRLNSFTDTQYF
>.|few|TRBJ1-1|TRBV29-1
TGCAGCTCCACGGGACACTTGAACACTGAAGCTTTCTTT
CSSTGHLNTEAFF
>TRBD1|.|TRBJ2-1|TRBV2
TGTGCCAGCAGTGCCCGGACAGGGGTCCGCAATGAGCAGTTCTTC
CASSARTGVRNEQFF
>TRBD2|few|TRBJ2-5|TRBV5-4
TGTGCCAGCAGCTTCCCAGCTAGCGGGGGAATGGAGACCCAGTACTTC
CASSFPASGGMETQYF
>TRBD2|.|TRBJ2-2|TRBV18
TGTGCCAGCTCACCACCGGGGCTAGCGGCGAACACCGGGGAGCTGTTTTTT
CASSPPGLAANTGELFF
>TRBD2|once|TRBJ2-3|TRBV11-2
TGTGCCAGCAGCTTAGACCGAGCGGGAGGCACAGATACGCAGTATTTT
CASSLDRAGGTDTQYF
>TRBD2|.|TRBJ2-7|TRBV6-6
TGTGCCAGCAGTTACTCCACTAGCGGGGTTTACGAGCAGTACTTC
CASSYSTSGVYEQYF
>.|.|TRBJ1-5|TRBV7-2
TGTGCCAGCAGCTTAGGGGGGGGTCTGGGTCAGCCCCAGCATTTT
CASSLGGGLGQPQHF
>TRBD1|.|TRBJ1-2|TRBV10-3
TGTGCCATCAGGGATACAGGGGACCCCTATGGCTACACCTTC
CAIRDTGDPYGYTF
>TRBD2|.|TRBJ2-5|TRBV5-1
TGCGCCAGCAGCGGCGGGACTAGCGGGAGAGAGACCCAGTACTTC
CASSGGTSGRETQYF
>.|.|TRBJ2-3|TRBV29-1
TGCAGCGCCTCGGTGACAGCCGGAACGGATACGCAGTATTTT
CSASVTAGTDTQYF
>.|.|TRBJ2-3|TRBV5-1
TGCGCCAGCAGCTTGCAGCCGGGGGCCGGAGATACGCAGTATTTT
CASSLQPGAGDTQYF
>.|.|TRBJ2-5|TRBV30
TGTGCCTGGATCAGCGGTAAAGAGACCCAGTACTTC
CAWISGKETQYF
>.|few|TRBJ1-2|TRBV30
TGTGCCTGGAGTGTACGGACAGAACGGGGCTACACCTTC
CAWSVRTERGYTF
>TRBD2|.|TRBJ2-3|TRBV13
TGTGCCAGCAGCTTAGGGTCGACTAGCGGGGGGCGAGATACGCAGTATTTT
CASSLGSTSGGRDTQYF
>.|few|TRBJ1-1|TRBV5-1
TGCGCCAGCAGCTTGGGAAGCGGATCCAACACTGAAGCTTTCTTT
CASSLGSGSNTEAFF
>TRBD1|.|TRBJ2-2|TRBV19
TGTGCCAGTACCCCCGGACAGGGGGCTACCCCCGGGGAGCTGTTTTTT
CASTPGQGATPGELFF
>.|.|TRBJ2-7|TRBV6-1
TGTGCCAGCAGTGAAGCGTCGATGGGGACCGAGCAGTACTTC
CASSEASMGTEQYF
>TRBD1|.|TRBJ2-2|TRBV5-1
TGCGCCAGCAGCCCCCGGACAGGGAACAAGGCCGGGGAGCTGTTTTTT
CASSPRTGNKAGELFF
>.|.|TRBJ2-2|TRBV6-5
TGTGCCAGCAACCTGGGACAAACGAACACCGGGGAGCTGTTTTTT
CASNLGQTNTGELFF
>.|.|TRBJ1-6|TRBV6-5
TGTGCCAGCAGTTGGGTAGGGGGTCGGAATTCACCCCTCCACTTT
CASSWVGGRNSPLHF
>.|.|TRBJ2-3|TRBV25-1
TGTGCCAGCAGGTCCGCGGTAAGCACAGATACGCAGTATTTT
CASRSAVSTDTQYF
>.|many|TRBJ1-2|TRBV5-1
TGCGCCAGCAGCTTTTCGGCGGAAAACTATGGCTACACCTTC
CASSFSAENYGYTF
>.|.|TRBJ1-3|TRBV6-1
TGTGCCAGCAGGAGGACTGGAAACACCATATATTTT
CASRRTGNTIYF
>.|.|TRBJ1-5|TRBV12-5
TGTGCTAGCAACAGGGACAATCAGCCCCAGCATTTT
CASNRDNQPQHF
>.|.|TRBJ1-1|TRBV11-1
TGTGCCAGCAGCTTAGATGGCGCCACAGGAATTCAAGCTTTCTTT
CASSLDGATGIQAFF
>.|.|TRBJ2-2|TRBV25-1
TGTGCCAGCAGCTTAACTAGCAACACCGGGGAGCTGTTTTTT
CASSLTSNTGELFF
>.|.|TRBJ1-4|TRBV5-6
TGTGCCAGCAGCTTTATGAAACTTAATGAAAAACTGTTTTTT
CASSFMKLNEKLFF
>TRBD1|.|TRBJ1-5|TRBV5-8
TGTGCCAGCAGCTTGGGACAGGGGGATGGGCAGCCCCAGCATTTT
CASSLGQGDGQPQHF
>TRBD1|.|TRBJ1-5|TRBV5-5
TGTGCCAGCAGCTTGGCCTTAGGGGGCCCCCCTCTCCCCAATCAGCCCCAGCATTTT
CASSLALGGPPLPNQPQHF
>.|.|TRBJ2-2|TRBV5-4
TGTGCCAGCAGCTTGGAACTAAGGTCCGGGGAGCTGTTTTTT
CASSLELRSGELFF
>.|.|TRBJ1-2|TRBV6-1
TGTGCCAGCAGTGTCCGGGTCGATTCTATTGGATTGTATGGCTACACCTTC
CASSVRVDSIGLYGYTF
>TRBD1|.|TRBJ1-2|TRBV5-1
TGCGCCAGCAGCTCGGACAGGGTAATCGACGGCTACACCTTC
CASSSDRVIDGYTF
>.|.|TRBJ2-7|TRBV6-5
TGTGCCAGCAGCCTCGGGGGTAGCTCCTACGAGCAGTACTTC
CASSLGGSSYEQYF
>.|.|TRBJ2-2|TRBV7-2
TGTGCCAGCAGCTCCCCAAGGAGGGGGCGTGGAACCGGGGAGCTGTTTTTT
CASSSPRRGRGTGELFF
>.|.|TRBJ2-7|TRBV5-4
TGTGCCAGCAGCCCCCGGGACGGGGGAGTAGAGCAGTACTTC
CASSPRDGGVEQYF
>TRBD2|.|TRBJ2-1|TRBV2
TGTGCCAGCGGGACTAGCGGGAGAAGCTACAATGAGCAGTTCTTC
CASGTSGRSYNEQFF
>TRBD1|.|TRBJ1-6|TRBV7-3
TGTGCCAGCAGCTTAAACCCCCCAGGGGGAGATAATTCACCCCTCCACTTT
CASSLNPPGGDNSPLHF
>.|.|TRBJ2-7|TRBV21-1
TGTGCCAGCAGCAAAGCGCTCCAGGGGAAGTCCTACGAGCAGTACTTC
CASSKALQGKSYEQYF
>.|once|TRBJ2-1|TRBV20-1
TGCAGTGCTAGAAGGGAGTATGAGCAGTTCTTC
CSARREYEQFF
>.|.|TRBJ1-2|TRBV19
TGTGCCAGCAACTTCAACTATGGCTACACCTTC
CASNFNYGYTF
>.|.|TRBJ2-1|TRBV29-1
TGCAGCGTTAGGAGGGGTGGCTACAATGAGCAGTTCTTC
CSVRRGGYNEQFF
>TRBD1|.|TRBJ2-1|TRBV18
TGTGCCAGCTCACCAAGGGACAGCTCCTACAATGAGCAGTTCTTC
CASSPRDSSYNEQFF
>.|.|TRBJ2-3|TRBV9
TGTGCCAGCAGCGTAGAGGGCACAGATACGCAGTATTTT
CASSVEGTDTQYF
>.|.|TRBJ1-2|TRBV11-2
TGTGCCAGCAGCTCAATTAAAACCGGGGATTATGGCTACACCTTC
CASSSIKTGDYGYTF
>.|.|TRBJ2-2|TRBV4-3
TGCGCCAGCAGCCAAGGGGAAGTCACCGGGGAGCTGTTTTTT
CASSQGEVTGELFF
>.|.|TRBJ2-5|TRBV7-8
TGTGCCAGCAGCTTAAGGGGGGGCCATCAGTACTTC
CASSLRGGHQYF